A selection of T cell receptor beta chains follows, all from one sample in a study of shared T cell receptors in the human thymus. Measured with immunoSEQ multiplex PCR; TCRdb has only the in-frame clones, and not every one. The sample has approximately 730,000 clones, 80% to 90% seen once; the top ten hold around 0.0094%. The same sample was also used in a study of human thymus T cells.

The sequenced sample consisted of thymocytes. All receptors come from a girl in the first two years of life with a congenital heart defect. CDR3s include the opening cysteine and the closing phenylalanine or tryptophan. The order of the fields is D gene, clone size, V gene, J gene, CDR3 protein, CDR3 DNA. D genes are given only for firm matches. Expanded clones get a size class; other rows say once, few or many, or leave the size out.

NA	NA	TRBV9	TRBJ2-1	CASSARQVYNEQFF	TGTGCCAGCAGCGCCCGACAGGTTTACAATGAGCAGTTCTTC
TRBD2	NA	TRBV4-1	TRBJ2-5	CASSQQGLAGGLTPQETQYF	TGCGCCAGCAGCCAACAGGGACTAGCGGGGGGGCTGACTCCCCAAGAGACCCAGTACTTC
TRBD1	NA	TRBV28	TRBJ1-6	CASSTDRGANNSPLHF	TGTGCCAGCAGCACAGACAGGGGGGCTAATAATTCACCCCTCCACTTT
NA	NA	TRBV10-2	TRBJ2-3	CAKKGVGRGTDTQYF	TGCGCCAAAAAGGGGGTGGGGCGCGGCACAGATACGCAGTATTTT
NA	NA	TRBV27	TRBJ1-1	CASSSWTTPTEAFF	TGTGCCAGCTCTTCTTGGACTACTCCCACTGAAGCTTTCTTT
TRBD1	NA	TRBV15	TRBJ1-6	CATSRIPTGSGSPLHF	TGTGCCACCAGCAGAATCCCGACAGGGTCCGGTTCACCCCTCCACTTT
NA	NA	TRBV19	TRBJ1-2	CASSRPRPPTRHGYTF	TGTGCCAGTAGTCGGCCGCGGCCCCCAACCCGTCATGGCTACACCTTC
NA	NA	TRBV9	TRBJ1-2	CASSGEQDGYGYTF	TGTGCCAGCAGCGGGGAGCAGGACGGATATGGCTACACCTTC
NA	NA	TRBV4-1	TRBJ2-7	CASSSSRYEQYF	TGCGCCAGCAGCTCATCTCGGTACGAGCAGTACTTC
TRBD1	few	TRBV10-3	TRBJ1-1	CAIRDRVIGTEAFF	TGTGCCATCAGGGACAGGGTTATAGGCACTGAAGCTTTCTTT
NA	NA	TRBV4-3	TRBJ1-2	CASSQDVVTGNFNYGYTF	TGCGCCAGCAGCCAAGACGTCGTGACAGGCAACTTTAACTATGGCTACACCTTC
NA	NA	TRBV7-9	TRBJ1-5	CASSLEAPPNQPQHF	TGTGCCAGCAGCTTAGAAGCCCCTCCCAATCAGCCCCAGCATTTT
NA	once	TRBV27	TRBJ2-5	CASSPRGYQETQYF	TGTGCCAGCAGTCCTAGGGGGTACCAAGAGACCCAGTACTTC
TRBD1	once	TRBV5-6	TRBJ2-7	CASSPGQGDHEQYF	TGTGCCAGCAGCCCCGGACAGGGGGACCACGAGCAGTACTTC
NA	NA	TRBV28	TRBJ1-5	CASTIRGEPQHF	TGTGCCAGCACCATTCGCGGGGAGCCCCAGCATTTT
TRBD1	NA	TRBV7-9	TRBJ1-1	CASSLEGGFNTEAFF	TGTGCCAGCAGCTTAGAAGGGGGCTTCAACACTGAAGCTTTCTTT
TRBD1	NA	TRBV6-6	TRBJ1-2	CASSPTRRTGQPHTF	TGTGCCAGCAGCCCCACCAGGAGGACAGGCCAACCCCACACCTTC
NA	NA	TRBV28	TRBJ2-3	CASRWTGTDTQYF	TGTGCCAGCAGATGGACAGGCACAGATACGCAGTATTTT
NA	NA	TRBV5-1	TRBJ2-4	CASSLEAGSRKVAKNIQYF	TGCGCCAGCAGCTTGGAGGCGGGGAGTCGGAAGGTAGCCAAAAACATTCAGTACTTC
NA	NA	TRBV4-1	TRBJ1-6	CASSQEGYEGSLHF	TGCGCCAGCAGCCAAGAAGGGTACGAGGGATCCCTCCACTTT